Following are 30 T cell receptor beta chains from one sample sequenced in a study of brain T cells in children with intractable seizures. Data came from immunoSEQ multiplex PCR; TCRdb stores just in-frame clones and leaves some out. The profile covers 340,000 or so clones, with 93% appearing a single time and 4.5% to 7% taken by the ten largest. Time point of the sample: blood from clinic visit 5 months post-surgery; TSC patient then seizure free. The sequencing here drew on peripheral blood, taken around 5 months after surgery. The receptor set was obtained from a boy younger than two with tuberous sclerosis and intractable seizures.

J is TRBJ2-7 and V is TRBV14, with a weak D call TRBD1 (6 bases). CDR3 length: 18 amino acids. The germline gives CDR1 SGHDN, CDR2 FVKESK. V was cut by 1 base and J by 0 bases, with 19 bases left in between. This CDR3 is CASSQVFGDRHSSYEQYF. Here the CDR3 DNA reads TGTGCCAGCAGCCAAGTGTTCGGAGACAGGCACTCCTCCTACGAGCAGTACTTC.

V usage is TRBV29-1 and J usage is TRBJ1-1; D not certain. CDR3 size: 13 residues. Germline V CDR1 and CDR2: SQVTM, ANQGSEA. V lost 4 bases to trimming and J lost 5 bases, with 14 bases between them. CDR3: CSVGLGRGTEAFF. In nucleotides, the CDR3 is TGCAGCGTTGGTCTGGGCCGAGGGACTGAAGCTTTCTTT.

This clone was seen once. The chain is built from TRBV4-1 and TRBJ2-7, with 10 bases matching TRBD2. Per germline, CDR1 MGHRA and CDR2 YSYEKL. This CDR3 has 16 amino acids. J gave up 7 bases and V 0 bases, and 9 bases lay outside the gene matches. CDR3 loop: CASSQDPLAGAEEQYF. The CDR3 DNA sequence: TGCGCCAGCAGCCAAGATCCGCTAGCGGGAGCAGAAGAGCAGTACTTC.

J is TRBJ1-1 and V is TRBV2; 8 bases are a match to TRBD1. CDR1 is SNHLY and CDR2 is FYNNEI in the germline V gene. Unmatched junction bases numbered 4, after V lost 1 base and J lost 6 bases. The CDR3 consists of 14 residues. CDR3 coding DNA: TGTGCCAGCAGTGAAGTCGACAGGGGCCCTGAAGCTTTCTTT. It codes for CASSEVDRGPEAFF. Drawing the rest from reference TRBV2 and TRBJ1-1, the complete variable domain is EPEVTQTPSHQVTQMGQEVILRCVPISNHLYFYWYRQILGQKVEFLVSFYNNEISEKSEIFDDQFSVERPDGSNFTLKIRSTKLEDSAMYFCASSEVDRGPEAFFGQGTRLTVV.

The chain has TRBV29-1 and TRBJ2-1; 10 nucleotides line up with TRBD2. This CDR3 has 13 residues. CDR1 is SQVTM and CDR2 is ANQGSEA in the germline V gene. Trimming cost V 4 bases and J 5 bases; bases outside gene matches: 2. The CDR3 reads CSVVGLADNEQFF. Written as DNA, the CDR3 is TGCAGCGTTGTAGGACTAGCGGACAATGAGCAGTTCTTC.

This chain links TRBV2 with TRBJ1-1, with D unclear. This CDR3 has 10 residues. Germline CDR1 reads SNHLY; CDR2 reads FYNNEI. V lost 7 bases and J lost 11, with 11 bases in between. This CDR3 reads CASNALGAFF. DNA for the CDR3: TGTGCCAGCAACGCGCTGGGGGCTTTCTTT.

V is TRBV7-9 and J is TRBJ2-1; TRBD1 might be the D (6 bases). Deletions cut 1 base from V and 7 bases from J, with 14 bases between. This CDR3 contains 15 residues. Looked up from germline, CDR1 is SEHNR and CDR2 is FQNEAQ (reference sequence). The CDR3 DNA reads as TGTGCCAGCAGCTTAGATTTGGGGGCGCGTAATGAGCAGTTCTTC. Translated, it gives CASSLDLGARNEQFF.

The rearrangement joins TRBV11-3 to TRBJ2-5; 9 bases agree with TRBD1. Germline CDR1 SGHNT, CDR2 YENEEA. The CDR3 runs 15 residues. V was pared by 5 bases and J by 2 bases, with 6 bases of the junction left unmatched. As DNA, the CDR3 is TGTGCCAGCAGCCCCCGGGACAGGGATCAAGAGACCCAGTACTTC. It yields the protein CASSPRDRDQETQYF. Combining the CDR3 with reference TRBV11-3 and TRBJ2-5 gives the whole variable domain EAGVVQSPRYKIIEKKQPVAFWCNPISGHNTLYWYLQNLGQGPELLIRYENEEAVDDSQLPKDRFSAERLKGVDSTLKIQPAELGDSAVYLCASSPRDRDQETQYFGPGTRLLVL.

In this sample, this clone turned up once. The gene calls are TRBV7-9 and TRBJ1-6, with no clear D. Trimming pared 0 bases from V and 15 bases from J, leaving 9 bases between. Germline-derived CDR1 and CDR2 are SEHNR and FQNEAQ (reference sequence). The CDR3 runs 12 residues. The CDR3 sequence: CASSLADRVLHF. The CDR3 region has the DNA TGTGCCAGCAGCTTAGCGGATCGGGTCCTCCACTTT.

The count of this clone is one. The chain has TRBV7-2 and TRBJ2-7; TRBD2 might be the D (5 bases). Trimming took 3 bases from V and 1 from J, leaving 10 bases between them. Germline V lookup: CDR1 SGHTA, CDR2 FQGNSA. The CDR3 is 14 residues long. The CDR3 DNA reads TGTGCCAGCAGCTTTGGTACTAGTTCCTACGAGCAGTACTTC. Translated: CASSFGTSSYEQYF. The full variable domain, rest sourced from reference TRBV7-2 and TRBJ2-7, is GAGVSQSPSNKVTEKGKDVELRCDPISGHTALYWYRQSLGQGLEFLIYFQGNSAPDKSGLPSDRFSAERTGGSVSTLTIQRTQQEDSAVYLCASSFGTSSYEQYFGPGTRLTVT.

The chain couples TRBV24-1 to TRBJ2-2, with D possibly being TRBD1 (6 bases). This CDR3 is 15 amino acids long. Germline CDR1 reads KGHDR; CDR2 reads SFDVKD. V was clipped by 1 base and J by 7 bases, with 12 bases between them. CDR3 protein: CATSDFTGPGGELFF. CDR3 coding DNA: TGTGCCACCAGTGATTTTACAGGGCCGGGCGGGGAGCTGTTTTTT.

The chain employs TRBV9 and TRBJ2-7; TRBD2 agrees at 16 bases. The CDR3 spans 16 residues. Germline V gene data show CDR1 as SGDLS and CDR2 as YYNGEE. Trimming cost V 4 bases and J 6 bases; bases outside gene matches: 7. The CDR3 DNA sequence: TGTGCCAGCAGCCTTGGGACTAGCGGGGGGGCCGGCGAGCAGTACTTC. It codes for CASSLGTSGGAGEQYF.

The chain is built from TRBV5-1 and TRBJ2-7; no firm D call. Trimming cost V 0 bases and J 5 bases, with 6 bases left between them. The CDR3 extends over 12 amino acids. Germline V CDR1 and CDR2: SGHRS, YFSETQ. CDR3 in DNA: TGCGCCAGCAGCTTGGGAGACAACGAGCAGTACTTC. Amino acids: CASSLGDNEQYF.

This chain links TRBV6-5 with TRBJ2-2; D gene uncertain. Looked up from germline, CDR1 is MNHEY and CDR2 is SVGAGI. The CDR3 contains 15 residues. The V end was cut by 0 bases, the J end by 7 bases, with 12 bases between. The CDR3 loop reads CASSYSENTVGELFF. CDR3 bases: TGTGCCAGCAGTTACTCGGAAAACACGGTCGGGGAGCTGTTTTTT.

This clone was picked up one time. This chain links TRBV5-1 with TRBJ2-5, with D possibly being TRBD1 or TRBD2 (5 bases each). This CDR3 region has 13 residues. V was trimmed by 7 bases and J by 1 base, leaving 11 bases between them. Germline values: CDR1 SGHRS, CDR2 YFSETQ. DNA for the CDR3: TGCGCCAGCGCCCCGGGACCCCAAGAGACCCAGTACTTC. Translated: CASAPGPQETQYF.

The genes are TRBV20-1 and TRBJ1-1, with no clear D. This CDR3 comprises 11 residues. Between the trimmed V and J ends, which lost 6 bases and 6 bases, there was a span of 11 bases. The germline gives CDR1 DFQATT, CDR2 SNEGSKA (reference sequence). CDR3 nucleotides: TGCAGTGCCTACCCTGGGGCTGAAGCTTTCTTT. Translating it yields CSAYPGAEAFF.

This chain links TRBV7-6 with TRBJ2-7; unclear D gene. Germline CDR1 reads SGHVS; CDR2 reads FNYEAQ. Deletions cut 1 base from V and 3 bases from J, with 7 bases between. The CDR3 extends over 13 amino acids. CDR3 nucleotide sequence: TGTGCCAGCAGCTTAGAGGGTGGCTACGAGCAGTACTTC. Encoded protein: CASSLEGGYEQYF.

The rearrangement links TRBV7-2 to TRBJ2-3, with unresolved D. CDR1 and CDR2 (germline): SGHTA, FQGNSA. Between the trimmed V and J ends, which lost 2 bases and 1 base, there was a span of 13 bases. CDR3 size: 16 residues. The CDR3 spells CASSLTPALGTDTQYF. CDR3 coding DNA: TGTGCCAGCAGCTTAACCCCAGCCCTGGGCACAGATACGCAGTATTTT.

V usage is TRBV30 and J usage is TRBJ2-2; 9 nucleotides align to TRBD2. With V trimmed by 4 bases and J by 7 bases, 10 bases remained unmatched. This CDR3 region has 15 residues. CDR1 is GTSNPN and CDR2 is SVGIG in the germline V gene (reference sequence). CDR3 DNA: TGTGCCTGGACGGGGCTAGCGGGAACCTACGGGGAGCTGTTTTTT. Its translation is CAWTGLAGTYGELFF.

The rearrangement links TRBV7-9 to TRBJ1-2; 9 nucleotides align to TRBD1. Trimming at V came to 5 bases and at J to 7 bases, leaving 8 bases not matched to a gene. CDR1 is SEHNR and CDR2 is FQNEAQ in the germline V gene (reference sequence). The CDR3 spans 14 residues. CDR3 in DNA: TGTGCCAGCAGCGTAACGACAGGGGGGACTGGCTACACCTTC. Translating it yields CASSVTTGGTGYTF.

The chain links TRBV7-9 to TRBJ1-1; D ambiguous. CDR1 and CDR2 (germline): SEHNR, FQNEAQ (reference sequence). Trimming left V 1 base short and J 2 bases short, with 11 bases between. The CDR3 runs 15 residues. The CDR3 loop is CASSLGQRANTEAFF. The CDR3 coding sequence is TGTGCCAGCAGCTTAGGGCAACGGGCCAACACTGAAGCTTTCTTT.

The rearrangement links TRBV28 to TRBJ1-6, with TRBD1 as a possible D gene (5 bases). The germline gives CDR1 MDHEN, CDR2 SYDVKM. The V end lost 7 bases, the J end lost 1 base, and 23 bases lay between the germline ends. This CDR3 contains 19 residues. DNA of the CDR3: TGTGCCAGCACCACGGCCCGTTGGGGGGAGAGGTCCTATAATTCACCCCTCCACTTT. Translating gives CASTTARWGERSYNSPLHF.

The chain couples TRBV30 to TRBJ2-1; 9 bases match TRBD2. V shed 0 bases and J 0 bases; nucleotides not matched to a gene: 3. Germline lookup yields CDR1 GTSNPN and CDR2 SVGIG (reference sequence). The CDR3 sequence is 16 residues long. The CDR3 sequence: CAWSVGSGSSYNEQFF. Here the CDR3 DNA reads TGTGCCTGGAGTGTAGGTAGCGGGAGCTCCTACAATGAGCAGTTCTTC. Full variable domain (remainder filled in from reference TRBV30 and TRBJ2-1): SQTIHQWPATLVQPVGSPLSLECTVEGTSNPNLYWYRQAAGRGLQLLFYSVGIGQISSEVPQNLSASRPQDRQFILSSKKLLLSDSGFYLCAWSVGSGSSYNEQFFGPGTRLTVL.

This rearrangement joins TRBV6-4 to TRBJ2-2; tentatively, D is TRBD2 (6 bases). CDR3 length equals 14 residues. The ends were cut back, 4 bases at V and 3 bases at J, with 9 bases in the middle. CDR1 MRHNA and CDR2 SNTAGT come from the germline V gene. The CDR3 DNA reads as TGTGCCAGCAGTGTCTTAGCGGACACCGGGGAGCTGTTTTTT. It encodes CASSVLADTGELFF.

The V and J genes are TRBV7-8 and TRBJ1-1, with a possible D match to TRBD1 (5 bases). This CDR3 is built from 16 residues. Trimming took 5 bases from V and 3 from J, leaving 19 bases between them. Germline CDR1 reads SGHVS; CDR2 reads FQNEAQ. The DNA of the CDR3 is TGTGCCAGCAGCCCGTATGTGCGGGGGTCGGACACTGAAGCTTTCTTT. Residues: CASSPYVRGSDTEAFF.

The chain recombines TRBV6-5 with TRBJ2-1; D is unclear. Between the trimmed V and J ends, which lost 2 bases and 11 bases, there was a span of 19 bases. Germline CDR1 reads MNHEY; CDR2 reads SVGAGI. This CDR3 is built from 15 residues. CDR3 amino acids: CASSYRDSPKGQQFF. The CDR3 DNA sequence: TGTGCCAGCAGTTACCGCGACTCACCAAAGGGCCAGCAGTTCTTC.

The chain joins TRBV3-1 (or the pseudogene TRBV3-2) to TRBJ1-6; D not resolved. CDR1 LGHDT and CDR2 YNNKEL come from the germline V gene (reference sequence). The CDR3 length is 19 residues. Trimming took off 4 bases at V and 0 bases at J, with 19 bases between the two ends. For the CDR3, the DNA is TGTGCCAGCAGCCGATCCTTCGATCGAGGGAGCTCCTATAATTCACCCCTCCACTTT. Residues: CASSRSFDRGSSYNSPLHF.

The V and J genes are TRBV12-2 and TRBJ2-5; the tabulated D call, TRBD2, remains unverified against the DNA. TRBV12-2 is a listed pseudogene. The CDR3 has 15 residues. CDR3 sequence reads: CASRLVSGGGETQYF. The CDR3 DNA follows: TGTGCAAGTCGCTTAGTTAGCGGGGGAGGAGAGACCCAGTACTTC.

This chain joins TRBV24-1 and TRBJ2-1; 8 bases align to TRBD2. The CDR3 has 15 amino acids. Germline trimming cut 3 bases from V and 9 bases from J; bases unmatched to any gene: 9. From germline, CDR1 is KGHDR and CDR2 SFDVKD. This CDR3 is CATSDGTSGRGEQFF. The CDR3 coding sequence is TGTGCCACCAGTGATGGGACTAGTGGGAGGGGTGAGCAGTTCTTC.

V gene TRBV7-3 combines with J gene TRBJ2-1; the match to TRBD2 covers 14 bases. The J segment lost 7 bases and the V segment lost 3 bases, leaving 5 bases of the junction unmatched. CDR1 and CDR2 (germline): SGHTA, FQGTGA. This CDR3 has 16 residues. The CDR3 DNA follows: TGTGCCAGCAGCTTCGGACTAGCGGGGGGTAGTAATGAGCAGTTCTTC. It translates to CASSFGLAGGSNEQFF. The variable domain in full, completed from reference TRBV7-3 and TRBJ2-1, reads GAGVSQTPSNKVTEKGKYVELRCDPISGHTALYWYRQSLGQGPEFLIYFQGTGAADDSGLPNDRFFAVRPEGSVSTLKIQRTERGDSAVYLCASSFGLAGGSNEQFFGPGTRLTVL.